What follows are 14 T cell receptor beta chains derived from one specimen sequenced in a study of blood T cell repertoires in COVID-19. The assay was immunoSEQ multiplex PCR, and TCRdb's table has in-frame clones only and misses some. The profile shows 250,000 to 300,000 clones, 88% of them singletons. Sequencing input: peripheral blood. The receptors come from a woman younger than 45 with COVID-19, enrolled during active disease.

Written as DNA, the CDR3 is TGCGCCAGCAGTACCGGGACAGGCCTTCTGAACACTGAAGCTTTCTTT. It specifies CASSTGTGLLNTEAFF. The V gene is TRBV5-1, the J gene TRBJ1-1, with 8 positions matching TRBD1. The CDR3 loop spans 16 amino acids. With V trimmed by 5 bases and J by 0 bases, 9 bases remained unmatched. Germline V lookup: CDR1 SGHRS, CDR2 YFSETQ.

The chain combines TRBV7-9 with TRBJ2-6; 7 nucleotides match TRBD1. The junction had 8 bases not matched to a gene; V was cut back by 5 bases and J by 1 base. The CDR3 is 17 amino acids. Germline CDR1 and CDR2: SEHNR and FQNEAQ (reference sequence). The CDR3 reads CASSHLTGLSGANVLTF. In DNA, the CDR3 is TGTGCCAGCAGCCACCTGACAGGGTTATCTGGGGCCAACGTCCTGACTTTC.

The chain's CDR3 is CASTKGQGAVNTGELFF. CDR3 in DNA: TGTGCCAGCACCAAAGGACAGGGGGCGGTGAACACCGGGGAGCTGTTTTTT. The chain carries TRBV9 and TRBJ2-2, with 11 nucleotides matching TRBD1. Per germline, CDR1 SGDLS and CDR2 YYNGEE. The ends lost 6 bases at V and 1 base at J; junction bases unmatched: 8. The CDR3 length is 17 residues.

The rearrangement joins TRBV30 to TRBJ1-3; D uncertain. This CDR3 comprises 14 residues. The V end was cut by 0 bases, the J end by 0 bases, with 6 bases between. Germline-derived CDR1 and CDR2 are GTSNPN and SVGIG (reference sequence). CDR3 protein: CAWSVASSGNTIYF. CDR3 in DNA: TGTGCCTGGAGTGTAGCAAGCTCTGGAAACACCATATATTTT.

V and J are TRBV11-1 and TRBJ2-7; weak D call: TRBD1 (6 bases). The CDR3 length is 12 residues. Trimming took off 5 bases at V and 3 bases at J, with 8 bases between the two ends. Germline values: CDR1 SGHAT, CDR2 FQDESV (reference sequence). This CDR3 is CASSQQGYEQYF. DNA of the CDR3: TGTGCCAGCAGCCAACAGGGCTACGAGCAGTACTTC.

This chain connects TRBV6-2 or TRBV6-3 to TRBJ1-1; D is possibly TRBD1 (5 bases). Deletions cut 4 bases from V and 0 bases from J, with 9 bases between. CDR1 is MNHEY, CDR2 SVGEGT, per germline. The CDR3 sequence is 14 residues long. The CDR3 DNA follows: TGTGCCAGCAGTTTCAGGGTTATGAACACTGAAGCTTTCTTT. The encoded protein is CASSFRVMNTEAFF.

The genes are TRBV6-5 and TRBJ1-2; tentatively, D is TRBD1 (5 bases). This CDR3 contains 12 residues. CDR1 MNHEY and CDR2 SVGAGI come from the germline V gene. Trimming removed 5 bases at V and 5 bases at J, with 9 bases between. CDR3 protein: CASSPRGYGYTF. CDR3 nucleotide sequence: TGTGCCAGCAGTCCCCGGGGGTATGGCTACACCTTC.

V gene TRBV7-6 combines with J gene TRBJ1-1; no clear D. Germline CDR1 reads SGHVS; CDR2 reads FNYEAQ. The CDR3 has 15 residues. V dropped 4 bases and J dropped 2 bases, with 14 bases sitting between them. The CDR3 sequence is CASSSYGKGNTEAFF. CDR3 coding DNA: TGTGCCAGCAGCTCTTACGGGAAAGGAAACACTGAAGCTTTCTTT.

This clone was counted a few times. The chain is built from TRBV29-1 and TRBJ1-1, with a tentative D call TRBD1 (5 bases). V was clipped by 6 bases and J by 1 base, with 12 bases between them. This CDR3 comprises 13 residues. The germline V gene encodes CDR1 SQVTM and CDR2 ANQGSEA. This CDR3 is CSVAGTSNTEAFF. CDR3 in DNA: TGCAGCGTGGCCGGGACTTCGAACACTGAAGCTTTCTTT.

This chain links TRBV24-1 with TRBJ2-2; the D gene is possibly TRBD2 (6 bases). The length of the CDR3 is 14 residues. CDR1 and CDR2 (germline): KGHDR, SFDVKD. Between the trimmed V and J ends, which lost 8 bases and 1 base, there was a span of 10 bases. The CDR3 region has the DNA TGTGCCACCACCGAGGGAGGGAACACCGGGGAGCTGTTTTTT. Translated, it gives CATTEGGNTGELFF.

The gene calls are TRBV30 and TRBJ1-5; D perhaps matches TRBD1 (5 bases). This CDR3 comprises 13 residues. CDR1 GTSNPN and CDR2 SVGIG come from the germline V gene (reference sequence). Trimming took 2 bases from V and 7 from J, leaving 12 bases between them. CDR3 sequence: CAWSLRGDQPQHF. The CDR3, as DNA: TGTGCCTGGAGTCTTCGCGGGGACCAGCCCCAGCATTTT.

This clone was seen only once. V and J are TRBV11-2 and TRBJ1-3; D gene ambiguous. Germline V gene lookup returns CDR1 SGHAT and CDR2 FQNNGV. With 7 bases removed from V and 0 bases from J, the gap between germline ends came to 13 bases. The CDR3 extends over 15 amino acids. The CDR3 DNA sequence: TGTGCCAGCACCCTAGAGGGCAGCTCTGGAAACACCATATATTTT. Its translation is CASTLEGSSGNTIYF.

CDR3 region: CASSDLTGPGNTIYF. CDR3 nucleotides: TGCGCCAGCAGTGACTTAACAGGGCCTGGAAACACCATATATTTT. This chain joins TRBV10-2 and TRBJ1-3; D might be TRBD1 (6 bases). Looked up from germline, CDR1 is WSHSY and CDR2 is SAAADI. This CDR3 has 15 amino acids. Trimming took 3 bases from V and 2 from J, leaving 11 bases between them.

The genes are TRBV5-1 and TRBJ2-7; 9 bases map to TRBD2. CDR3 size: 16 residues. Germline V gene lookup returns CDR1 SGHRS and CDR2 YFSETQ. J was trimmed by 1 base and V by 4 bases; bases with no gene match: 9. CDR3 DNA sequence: TGCGCCAGCAGCCCGGGTAGCGGGAGTAAATCCTACGAGCAGTACTTC. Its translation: CASSPGSGSKSYEQYF.